One and the same sample provided the 16 T cell receptor beta chains below, sequenced in a study of Graves' ophthalmopathy and Graves' hyperthyroidism. RNA transcripts served as template for amplifying TCR beta CDR3 sequences. First-round RT-PCR relied on HTBI primers, and a second-round multiplex PCR came next. MiXCR, run by TCRdb on the multiplex PCR reads, gives a single entry per CDR3 protein. The sample lists some 410,000 distinct CDR3 sequences; over 20% were seen once. The specimen was peripheral blood. The receptors here all came from a young woman with stable Graves' hyperthyroidism.

In its sample, this clonotype was seen many times. The CDR3 DNA reads as TGTGCCAGCAGTGAAGTCTTTGCGGGAGAGACCCAGTACTTC. Protein sequence: CASSEVFAGETQYF. The V gene is TRBV2, the J gene TRBJ2-5, with D possibly being TRBD2 (5 bases). Per germline, CDR1 SNHLY and CDR2 FYNNEI. The ends were cut back, 1 base at V and 4 bases at J, with 10 bases in the middle. The CDR3 sequence is 14 residues long. The full variable domain, in which reference TRBV2 and TRBJ2-5 provide the parts outside the CDR3, is EPEVTQTPSHQVTQMGQEVILRCVPISNHLYFYWYRQILGQKVEFLVSFYNNEISEKSEIFDDQFSVERPDGSNFTLKIRSTKLEDSAMYFCASSEVFAGETQYFGPGTRLLVL.

This clonotype was observed many times. This sequence joins TRBV7-3 and TRBJ2-7, with D possibly being TRBD1 (6 bases). CDR1 SGHTA and CDR2 FQGTGA come from the germline V gene. V shed 5 bases and J shed 5 bases, with 13 bases lying between them. There are 13 residues in the CDR3. The CDR3 sequence: CASSRTELHEQYF. CDR3 DNA: TGTGCCAGCAGCCGGACAGAGCTTCACGAGCAGTACTTC.

This clonotype was found many times. V gene TRBV6-5 combines with J gene TRBJ2-7; tentatively, D is TRBD2 (6 bases). CDR1 and CDR2 from the germline V gene are MNHEY and SVGAGI. This CDR3 is built from 15 residues. The ends were cut back, 2 bases at V and 9 bases at J, with 20 bases in the middle. The CDR3 DNA sequence: TGTGCCAGCAGTTACCCGGCGGGACGCGGAGGGACGCAGTACTTC. This sequence encodes CASSYPAGRGGTQYF.

This clonotype was detected ten times or more. The chain has TRBV5-1 and TRBJ1-6; 11 nucleotides align to TRBD1. With V trimmed by 4 bases and J by 6 bases, 3 bases remained unmatched. CDR1 is SGHRS and CDR2 is YFSETQ in the germline V gene. The CDR3 has 15 residues. The CDR3 protein is CASSGGTGGNSPLHF. The CDR3 nucleotides read TGCGCCAGCAGCGGAGGGACAGGGGGTAATTCACCCCTCCACTTT.

The table lists this clonotype with a few counts. The CDR3 coding sequence is TGCGCCAGCAGCCAAGAAAAGGCGGGAGGCCTCTACGAGCAGTACTTC. Protein: CASSQEKAGGLYEQYF. The genes are TRBV4-1 and TRBJ2-7, with TRBD2 matching over 8 bases. Looked up from germline, CDR1 is MGHRA and CDR2 is YSYEKL. Trimming cost V 0 bases and J 3 bases; bases outside gene matches: 7. This CDR3 comprises 16 residues.

Many counts were recorded for this clonotype. The chain employs TRBV7-3 and TRBJ2-5; D may correspond to TRBD1 or TRBD2 (5 bases each). V dropped 4 bases and J dropped 0 bases, with 12 bases sitting between them. CDR3 length: 15 amino acids. Germline CDR1 reads SGHTA; CDR2 reads FQGTGA. The CDR3 nucleotides are TGTGCCAGCAGCTCTGGGACGGGAAACCAAGAGACCCAGTACTTC. Translation gives CASSSGTGNQETQYF.

This clonotype was counted ten times or more. The CDR3 loop is CASSPGWGASTEAFF. CDR3 in DNA: TGTGCCAGCAGTCCCGGGTGGGGGGCGAGTACTGAAGCTTTCTTT. V usage is TRBV12-3 or TRBV12-4 and J usage is TRBJ1-1, with a possible D match to TRBD1 (6 bases). The CDR3 contains 15 residues. Trimming removed 5 bases at V and 5 bases at J, with 18 bases between.

This clonotype appeared once. V gene TRBV10-1 combines with J gene TRBJ2-5; 8 bases map to TRBD1. After removal of 5 bases from V and 5 bases from J, the junction contained 16 bases not matched to a gene. In germline, CDR1 is WNHNN, CDR2 SYGVQD (reference sequence). This CDR3 is 17 amino acids long. CDR3 in amino acids: CASSTGTGGPLSETQYF. The CDR3 nucleotides read TGCGCCAGCAGTACCGGGACAGGAGGCCCCCTTTCGGAGACCCAGTACTTC.

This clonotype has ten or more counts. The chain recombines TRBV19 with TRBJ1-2; D is perhaps TRBD1 (6 bases). This CDR3 has 14 residues. V was shortened by 4 bases and J by 4 bases, with 13 bases between the two germline ends. Per germline, CDR1 LNHDA and CDR2 SQIVND (reference sequence). CDR3 in DNA: TGTGCCAGTAGTAACAGGGACATCATCTATGGCTACACCTTC. This codes for CASSNRDIIYGYTF.

Regarding this clonotype: It may be a read error: a sequence one base away is much more abundant. Since the CDR3 does not end with the conserved phenylalanine or tryptophan, this likely comes from a read error. The chain employs TRBV15 and TRBJ2-7; 11 bases line up with TRBD1. V was pared by 1 base and J by 3 bases, with 5 bases of the junction left unmatched. The CDR3 length is 16 residues. CDR1 LNHNV and CDR2 YYDKDF come from the germline V gene (reference sequence). The CDR3 DNA follows: TGTGCCACCAGCAGAGGACCCGGGACAGGGGGCTACGAGCAGTACCTC. This encodes CATSRGPGTGGYEQYL.

This clonotype was found many times. The chain is built from TRBV19 and TRBJ1-1, with D unclear. Deletions cut 8 bases from V and 0 bases from J, with 13 bases between. Germline CDR1 and CDR2: LNHDA and SQIVND (reference sequence). The CDR3 is 14 residues long. CDR3 DNA: TGTGCCAGTCCCCCCCCGGGTATGAACACTGAAGCTTTCTTT. Amino acids: CASPPPGMNTEAFF.

This clonotype was counted at least ten times. This rearrangement joins TRBV20-1 to TRBJ2-7; 8 bases fit TRBD1. CDR1 and CDR2 (germline): DFQATT, SNEGSKA (reference sequence). The CDR3 loop spans 12 amino acids. J was trimmed by 3 bases and V by 6 bases; bases with no gene match: 4. DNA of the CDR3: TGCAGTGCCCGGACAGGGAACTACGAGCAGTACTTC. This codes for CSARTGNYEQYF.

V and J are TRBV6-2 or TRBV6-3 and TRBJ1-1; the D gene is possibly TRBD1 (5 bases). The ends were cut back, 5 bases at V and 3 bases at J, with 13 bases in the middle. From germline, CDR1 is MNHEY and CDR2 SVGEGT. The CDR3 consists of 14 residues. CDR3 protein: CASSTWEGYTEAFF. The CDR3 region has the DNA TGTGCCAGCAGTACCTGGGAGGGGTACACTGAAGCTTTCTTT.

This clonotype was recorded many times. J is TRBJ1-2 and V is TRBV6-2 or TRBV6-3; D is unclear. The CDR3 length is 13 residues. The V end was cut by 5 bases, the J end by 4 bases, with 11 bases between. Germline CDR1 reads MNHEY; CDR2 reads SVGEGT. The CDR3 nucleotides are TGTGCCAGCAGTGTTGGACCCATCTATGGCTACACCTTC. Translation: CASSVGPIYGYTF.

This sequence joins TRBV7-3 and TRBJ2-5, with TRBD2 matching over 7 bases. The CDR3 sequence is 16 residues long. V dropped 2 bases and J dropped 2; count of bases not matched to a gene: 8. Per the germline V gene, CDR1 is SGHTA and CDR2 is FQGTGA. Written as DNA, the CDR3 is TGTGCCAGCAGCTTAGTGTGGGAGGGAGAACAAGAGACCCAGTACTTC. This gives the protein CASSLVWEGEQETQYF.

In this sample, this clonotype turned up many times. The chain carries TRBV5-4 and TRBJ1-6; 7 nucleotides agree with TRBD1. The CDR3 totals 15 residues. Germline CDR1 is SGHNT and CDR2 is YYREEE (reference sequence). Unmatched junction bases numbered 5, after V lost 0 bases and J lost 8 bases. Here the CDR3 DNA reads TGTGCCAGCAGCTTGGGCAGGGGGTTCGATTCACCCCTCCACTTT. Translation gives CASSLGRGFDSPLHF. The variable domain in full, with the rest retrieved from reference TRBV5-4 and TRBJ1-6, is ETGVTQSPTHLIKTRGQQVTLRCSSQSGHNTVSWYQQALGQGPQFIFQYYREEENGRGNFPPRFSGLQFPNYSSELNVNALELDDSALYLCASSLGRGFDSPLHFGNGTRLTVT.